Sequencing of this T cell receptor beta chain was carried out in a study of blood T cells in healthy people across ages. Germline V gives CDR1 LGHNA, CDR2 YNFKEQ. V lost 4 bases to trimming and J lost 9 bases, with 13 bases between them. This CDR3 spans 13 amino acids. Alongside a J-beta primer mix, a sample-barcoded 5' primer served in a second PCR lasting about 7 to 12 cycles. All samples gave at least 2.5 million CDR3-containing paired-end reads. TCRdb itself ran the 5' RACE reads through MiXCR, one entry per CDR3 protein. The sample carries 720,000 or so distinct CDR3 sequences, approximately 40% recorded once.

Sequencing was done on a sample of blood. This TCR was sampled from a man at least 80 years old in good health. The chain has TRBV4-2 and TRBJ2-1; possible D gene TRBD2, 6 bases. CDR3 nucleotide sequence: TGTGCCAGCAGCCTAAGGACTATGAGTGAGCAGTTCTTC. Its translation: CASSLRTMSEQFF.